This T cell receptor beta chain was recorded in a study of shared clonotypes between healthy human individuals. Study outcomes and limitations: Memory subsets had estimated richness that was generally smaller than that of naive subsets.

V lost 0 bases, J lost 4 bases, and 11 bases lay in between. The CDR3 covers 15 residues. The V gene's germline CDR1 is MNHEY and CDR2 SVGAGI. A remark on this clone: What it binds is not known.

Assay used: immunoSEQ multiplex PCR; TCRdb lists only in-frame clones, some missing. The data show 2.5 million or so clones, about 92% seen once. Input material: naive CD4+ T cells sorted from blood. As for subset: CD45RA+ positively selected. The chain recombines TRBV6-5 with TRBJ2-3; maybe TRBD2 (5 bases). This clonotype originated in a man in his late teens or twenties in good health. The CDR3 protein is CASSYSVPGADTQYF. The CDR3 DNA sequence: TGTGCCAGCAGTTACTCTGTGCCCGGGGCAGATACGCAGTATTTT.